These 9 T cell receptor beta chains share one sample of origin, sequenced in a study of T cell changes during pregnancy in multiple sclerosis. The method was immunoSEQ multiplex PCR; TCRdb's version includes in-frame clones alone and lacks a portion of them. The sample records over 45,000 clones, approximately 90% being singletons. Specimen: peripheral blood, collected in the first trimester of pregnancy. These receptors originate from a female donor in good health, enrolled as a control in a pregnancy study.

The CDR3 nucleotides read TGTGCCAGCAGCCCCGGACAGGGAGGGGGTGACACTGAAGCTTTCTTT. Its translation is CASSPGQGGGDTEAFF. This sequence joins TRBV7-9 and TRBJ1-1; 8 bases align to TRBD1. The ends lost 5 bases at V and 3 bases at J; junction bases unmatched: 11. There are 16 residues in the CDR3. Germline V gene data show CDR1 as SEHNR and CDR2 as FQNEAQ (reference sequence). The whole variable domain, remainder taken from reference TRBV7-9 and TRBJ1-1, is DTGVSQNPRHKITKRGQNVTFRCDPISEHNRLYWYRQTLGQGPEFLTYFQNEAQLEKSRLLSDRFSAERPKGSFSTLEIQRTEQGDSAMYLCASSPGQGGGDTEAFFGQGTRLTVV.

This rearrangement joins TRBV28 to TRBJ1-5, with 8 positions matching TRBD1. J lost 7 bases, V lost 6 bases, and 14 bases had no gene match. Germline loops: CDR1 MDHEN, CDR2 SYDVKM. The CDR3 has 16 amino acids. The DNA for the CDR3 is TGTGCCAGCAGCCCTCTATTCAGGGGGCTAGAACAGCCCCAGCATTTT. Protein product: CASSPLFRGLEQPQHF.

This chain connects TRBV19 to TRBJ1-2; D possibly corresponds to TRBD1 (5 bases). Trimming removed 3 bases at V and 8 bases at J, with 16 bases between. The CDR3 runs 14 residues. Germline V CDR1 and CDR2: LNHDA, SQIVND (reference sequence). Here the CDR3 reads CASSMSQGERGYTF. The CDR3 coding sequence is TGTGCCAGTAGTATGTCCCAGGGTGAGAGAGGCTACACCTTC. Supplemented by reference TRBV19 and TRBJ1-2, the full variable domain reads DGGITQSPKYLFRKEGQNVTLSCEQNLNHDAMYWYRQDPGQGLRLIYYSQIVNDFQKGDIAEGYSVSREKKESFPLTVTSAQKNPTAFYLCASSMSQGERGYTFGSGTRLTVV.

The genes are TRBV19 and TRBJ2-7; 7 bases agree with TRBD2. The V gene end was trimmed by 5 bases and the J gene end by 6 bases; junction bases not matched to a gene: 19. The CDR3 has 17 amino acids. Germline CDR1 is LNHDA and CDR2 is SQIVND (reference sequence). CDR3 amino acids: CASSPRTLGGGRREQYF. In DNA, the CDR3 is TGTGCCAGTAGTCCCCGTACCCTTGGCGGCGGGAGACGCGAGCAGTACTTC.

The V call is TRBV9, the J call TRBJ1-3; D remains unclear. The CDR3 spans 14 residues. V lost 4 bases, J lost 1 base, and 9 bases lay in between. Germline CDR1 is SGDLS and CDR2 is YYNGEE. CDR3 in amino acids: CASSREESGNTIYF. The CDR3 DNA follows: TGTGCCAGCAGCCGCGAAGAATCTGGAAACACCATATATTTT.

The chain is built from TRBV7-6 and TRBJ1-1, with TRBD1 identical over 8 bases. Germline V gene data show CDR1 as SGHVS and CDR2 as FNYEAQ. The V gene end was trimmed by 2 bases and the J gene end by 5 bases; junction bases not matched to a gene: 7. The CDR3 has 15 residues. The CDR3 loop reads CASSLSDRGWTEAFF. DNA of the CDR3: TGTGCCAGCAGCTTATCTGACAGGGGATGGACTGAAGCTTTCTTT. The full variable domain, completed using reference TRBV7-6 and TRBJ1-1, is GAGVSQSPRYKVTKRGQDVALRCDPISGHVSLYWYRQALGQGPEFLTYFNYEAQQDKSGLPNDRFSAERPEGSISTLTIQRTEQRDSAMYRCASSLSDRGWTEAFFGQGTRLTVV.

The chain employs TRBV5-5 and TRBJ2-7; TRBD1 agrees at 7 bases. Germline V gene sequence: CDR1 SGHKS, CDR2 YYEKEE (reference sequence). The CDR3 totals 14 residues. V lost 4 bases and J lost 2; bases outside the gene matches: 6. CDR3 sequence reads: CASSMTGSTYEQYF. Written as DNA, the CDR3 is TGTGCCAGCAGCATGACAGGGTCAACCTACGAGCAGTACTTC.

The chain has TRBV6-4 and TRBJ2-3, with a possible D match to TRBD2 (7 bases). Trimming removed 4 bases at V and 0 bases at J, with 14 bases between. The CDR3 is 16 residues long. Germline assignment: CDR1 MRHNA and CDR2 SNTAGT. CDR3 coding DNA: TGTGCCAGCAGTGCCAAGGGGGGGGATAGCACAGATACGCAGTATTTT. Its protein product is CASSAKGGDSTDTQYF.

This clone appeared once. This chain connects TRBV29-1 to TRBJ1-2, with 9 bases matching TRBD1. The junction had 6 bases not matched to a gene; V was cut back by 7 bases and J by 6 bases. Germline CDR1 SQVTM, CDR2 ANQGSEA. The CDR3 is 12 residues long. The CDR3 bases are TGCAGCGCAGGGACAGGGAATCATGGCTACACCTTC. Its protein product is CSAGTGNHGYTF.